The rows below give T cell receptor beta chains drawn from one sample of a study of shared clonotypes between healthy human individuals. Clones were read by immunoSEQ multiplex PCR, and TCRdb kept only the in-frame ones, dropping some. The sample records about 700,000 clones, approximately 79% being singletons. Input material: memory CD4+ T cells sorted from blood. These receptors were taken from a woman aged 30 to 39 in good health. Each CDR3 is given with its conserved first and last residue. The order of the fields is CDR3 length, J gene, clone size, V gene, D gene, CDR3 DNA, CDR3 protein. A D gene is named only where the DNA matches it firmly. Clone size is given for some rows only: seen once, a few or many times, or a class if the clone is expanded.

14 TRBJ2-7 . TRBV28 . TGTGCCAGCAGTTCGGAGCCCATCTCGAAGGAGCAGTACTTC CASSSEPISKEQYF
12 TRBJ1-2 . TRBV6-1 . TGTGCCAGCGTAGGCCGCAACTATGGCTACACCTTC CASVGRNYGYTF
15 TRBJ1-5 . TRBV4-1 TRBD1 TGCGCCAGCAGCCAAGGGACAGGGCTGGATCAGCCCCAGCATTTT CASSQGTGLDQPQHF
14 TRBJ1-1 . TRBV6-6 . TGTGCCAGCAGTTACTCAGCAGGGAACACTGAAGCTTTCTTT CASSYSAGNTEAFF
14 TRBJ2-5 . TRBV6-6 . TGTGCCAGCAGTTATTCAGGAGCCCAAGAGACCCAGTACTTC CASSYSGAQETQYF
13 TRBJ1-2 once TRBV2 TRBD1 TGTGCCAGCAGCCGACGGGACAGAGGAGGCTACACCTTC CASSRRDRGGYTF
14 TRBJ2-7 once TRBV5-5 . TGTGCCAGCAGCCCCAGGGCACCCGCCTACGAGCAGTACTTC CASSPRAPAYEQYF
15 TRBJ2-2 . TRBV4-1 TRBD2 TGCGCCAGCAGCCCCTCCGGGACTAGCCCCGGGGAGCTGTTTTTT CASSPSGTSPGELFF
17 TRBJ2-5 few TRBV25-1 TRBD2 TGTGCCAGCAGTGATACCGGGGCGGGAGGGAAACAAGAGACCCAGTACTTC CASSDTGAGGKQETQYF
11 TRBJ2-7 . TRBV20-1 . TGCAGTGCCTCGGACGTATACGAGCAGTACTTC CSASDVYEQYF
14 TRBJ2-2 . TRBV12-5 TRBD1 TGTGCTAGTGGTCCGGGACAGCCCACCGGGGAGCTGTTTTTT CASGPGQPTGELFF
13 TRBJ1-2 . TRBV15 . TGTGCCACCAGCTTGACAGCTAACTATGGCTACACCTTC CATSLTANYGYTF
13 TRBJ2-1 . TRBV10-3 . TGTGCCATCAGTGTAGAGAGAGACAATGAGCAGTTCTTC CAISVERDNEQFF
14 TRBJ1-5 . TRBV28 . TGTGCCAGCAGTCTAGGACCCAGAGATCAGCCCCAGCATTTT CASSLGPRDQPQHF
15 TRBJ2-2 . TRBV5-1 TRBD1 TGCGCCAGCAGCTTGAAACAGGGGGTAACCGGGGAGCTGTTTTTT CASSLKQGVTGELFF
16 TRBJ1-5 . TRBV7-2 . TGTGCCAGCAGCTTAGATATCGGGACACCGAATCAGCCCCAGCATTTT CASSLDIGTPNQPQHF
13 TRBJ1-1 . TRBV6-1 . TGTGCCAGCAGTGGTCAGGGGAACACTGAAGCTTTCTTT CASSGQGNTEAFF
17 TRBJ2-3 many TRBV7-2 . TGTGCCAGCAGCCCTCGCCCCGTGGGGGTTAGCACAGATACGCAGTATTTT CASSPRPVGVSTDTQYF
15 TRBJ1-2 once TRBV5-1 . TGCGCCAGCAGCTTGGGCCGACAGCCGGCCTATGGCTACACCTTC CASSLGRQPAYGYTF
16 TRBJ2-1 few TRBV10-3 TRBD2 TGTGCCATCGGGACTAGCGGGAGAGGGTCGTACAATGAGCAGTTCTTC CAIGTSGRGSYNEQFF
13 TRBJ1-4 few TRBV28 TRBD1 TGTGCCAGCAGAACAGGGGCCGACGAAAAACTGTTTTTT CASRTGADEKLFF
15 TRBJ2-3 . TRBV5-6 . TGTGCCAGCAGCTTATACGGGAGTCCGTCAGATACGCAGTATTTT CASSLYGSPSDTQYF
15 TRBJ1-1 . TRBV2 . TGTGCCAGCAGCCTCCTCACAGCCCTAACCGCTGAAGCTTTCTTT CASSLLTALTAEAFF
14 TRBJ1-1 . TRBV9 TRBD1 TGTGCCAGCAGCATCCCGGACAGGGTCACTGAAGCTTTCTTT CASSIPDRVTEAFF
12 TRBJ1-1 . TRBV9 . TGTGCCAGCAGCGGACAGAACACTGAAGCTTTCTTT CASSGQNTEAFF
19 TRBJ1-4 . TRBV14 TRBD1 TGTGCCAGCAGCCTCCGACGGGACAGCTCAGGAGCCCTCAATGAAAAACTGTTTTTT CASSLRRDSSGALNEKLFF
16 TRBJ2-7 . TRBV21-1 . TGTGCCAGCAGCAAAGATGGGGGTAGCGGGAGTTACGAGCAGTACTTC CASSKDGGSGSYEQYF
14 TRBJ1-1 . TRBV6-6 . TGTGCCAGCAGTTACTCTAGTGGCGGGGTTGAAGCTTTCTTT CASSYSSGGVEAFF
18 TRBJ2-1 . TRBV7-9 TRBD2 TGTGCCAGCAGCTTAGACGGGGGGGACTCCTTGTCTTACGGTGAGCAGTTCTTC CASSLDGGDSLSYGEQFF
20 TRBJ2-1 . TRBV19 . TGTGCCAGTAGTCCCCGAGGAGGGGGACTAACACGCGGAACCTACAATGAGCAGTTCTTC CASSPRGGGLTRGTYNEQFF
18 TRBJ1-5 . TRBV7-2 . TGTGCCAGCAGCGAATACCCCCCTAATCCAGGGGTACGGCAGCCCCAGCATTTT CASSEYPPNPGVRQPQHF